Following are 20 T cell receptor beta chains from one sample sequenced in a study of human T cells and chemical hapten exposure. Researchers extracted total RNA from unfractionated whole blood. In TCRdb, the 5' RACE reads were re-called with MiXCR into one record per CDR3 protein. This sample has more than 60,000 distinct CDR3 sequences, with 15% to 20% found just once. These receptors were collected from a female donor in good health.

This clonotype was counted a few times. This CDR3 is CASSLGDSQIQPQHF. CDR3 DNA: TGTGCCAGCAGCCTTGGGGACAGTCAAATTCAGCCCCAGCATTTT. This chain uses TRBV6-2 or TRBV6-3 with TRBJ1-5, with 7 bases aligning to TRBD1. Germline CDR1 reads MNHEY; CDR2 reads SVGEGT. This CDR3 comprises 15 residues. Germline trimming cut 6 bases from V and 6 bases from J; bases unmatched to any gene: 11.

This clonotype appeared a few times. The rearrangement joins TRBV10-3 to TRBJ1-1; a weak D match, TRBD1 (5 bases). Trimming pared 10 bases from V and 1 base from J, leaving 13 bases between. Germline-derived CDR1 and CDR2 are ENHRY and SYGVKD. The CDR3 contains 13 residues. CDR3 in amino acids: CATVETANTEAFF. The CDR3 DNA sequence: TGTGCCACCGTGGAGACAGCGAACACTGAAGCTTTCTTT.

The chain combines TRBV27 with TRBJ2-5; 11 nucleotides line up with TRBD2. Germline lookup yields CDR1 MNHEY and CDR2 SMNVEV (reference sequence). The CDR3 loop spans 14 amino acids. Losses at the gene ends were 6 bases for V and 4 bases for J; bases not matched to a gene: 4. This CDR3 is CASRKLAGGETQYF. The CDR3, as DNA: TGTGCCAGCAGGAAGCTAGCGGGGGGAGAGACCCAGTACTTC.

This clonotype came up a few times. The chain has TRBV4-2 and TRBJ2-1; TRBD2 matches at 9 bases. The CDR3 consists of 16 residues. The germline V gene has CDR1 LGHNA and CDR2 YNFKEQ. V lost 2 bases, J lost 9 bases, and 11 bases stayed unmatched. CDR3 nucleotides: TGTGCCAGCAGCCAAATCATCGGGACTAGCAGTTTTGAGCAGTTCTTC. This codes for CASSQIIGTSSFEQFF.

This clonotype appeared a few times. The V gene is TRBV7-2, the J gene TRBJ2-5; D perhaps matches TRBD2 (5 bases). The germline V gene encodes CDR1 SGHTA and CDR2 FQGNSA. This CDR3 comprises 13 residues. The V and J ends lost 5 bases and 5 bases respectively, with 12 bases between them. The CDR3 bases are TGTGCCAGCAGCCTAGAGAGGGAGGAGACCCAGTACTTC. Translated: CASSLEREETQYF.

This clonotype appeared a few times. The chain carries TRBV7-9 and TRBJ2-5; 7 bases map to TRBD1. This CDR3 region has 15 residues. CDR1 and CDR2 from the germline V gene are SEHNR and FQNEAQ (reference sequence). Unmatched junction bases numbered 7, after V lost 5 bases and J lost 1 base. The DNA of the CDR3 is TGTGCCAGCAGCCCCGGGACAGCCTTCCAAGAGACCCAGTACTTC. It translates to CASSPGTAFQETQYF.

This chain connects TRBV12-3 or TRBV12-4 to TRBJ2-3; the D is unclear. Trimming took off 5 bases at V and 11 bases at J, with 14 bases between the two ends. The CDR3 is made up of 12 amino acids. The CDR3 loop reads CASSPQTMLQYF. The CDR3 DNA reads TGTGCCAGCAGTCCGCAAACGATGTTGCAGTATTTT.

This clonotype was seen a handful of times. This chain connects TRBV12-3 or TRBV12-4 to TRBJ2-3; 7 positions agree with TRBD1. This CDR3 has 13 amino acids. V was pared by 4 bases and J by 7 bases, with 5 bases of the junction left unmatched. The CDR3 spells CASSSQQGNTQYF. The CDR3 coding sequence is TGTGCCAGCAGTTCACAACAGGGGAATACGCAGTATTTT.

The CDR3 region is CASSGDRGSPLHF. The CDR3 DNA is TGTGCCAGCAGTGGGGACAGGGGTTCACCCCTCCACTTT. V is TRBV2 and J is TRBJ1-6; 10 nucleotides align to TRBD1. V gave up 4 bases and J gave up 9 bases; unmatched junction bases: 0. The CDR3 loop spans 13 amino acids. Germline CDR1 reads SNHLY; CDR2 reads FYNNEI.

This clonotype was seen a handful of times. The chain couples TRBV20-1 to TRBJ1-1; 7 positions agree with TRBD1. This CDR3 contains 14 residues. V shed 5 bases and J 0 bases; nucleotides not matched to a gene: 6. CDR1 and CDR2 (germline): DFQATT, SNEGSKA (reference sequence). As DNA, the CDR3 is TGCAGTGCTTATTCAGGGGGGATGAACACTGAAGCTTTCTTT. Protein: CSAYSGGMNTEAFF.

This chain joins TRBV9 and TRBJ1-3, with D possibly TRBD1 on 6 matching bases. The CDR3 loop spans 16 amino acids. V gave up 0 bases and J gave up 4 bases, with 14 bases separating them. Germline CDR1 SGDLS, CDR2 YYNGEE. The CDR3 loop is CASSVEGGISGNTIYF. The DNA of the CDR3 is TGTGCCAGCAGCGTAGAAGGGGGGATCTCCGGAAACACCATATATTTT. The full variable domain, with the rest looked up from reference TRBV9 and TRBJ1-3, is DSGVTQTPKHLITATGQRVTLRCSPRSGDLSVYWYQQSLDQGLQFLIQYYNGEERAKGNILERFSAQQFPDLHSELNLSSLELGDSALYFCASSVEGGISGNTIYFGEGSWLTVV.

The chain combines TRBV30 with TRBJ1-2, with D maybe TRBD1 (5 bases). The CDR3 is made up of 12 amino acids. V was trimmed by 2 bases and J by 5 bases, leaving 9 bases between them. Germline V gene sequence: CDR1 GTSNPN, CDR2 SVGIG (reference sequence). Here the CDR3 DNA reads TGTGCCTGGAGTAGGGGAACTTATGGCTACACCTTC. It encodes CAWSRGTYGYTF.

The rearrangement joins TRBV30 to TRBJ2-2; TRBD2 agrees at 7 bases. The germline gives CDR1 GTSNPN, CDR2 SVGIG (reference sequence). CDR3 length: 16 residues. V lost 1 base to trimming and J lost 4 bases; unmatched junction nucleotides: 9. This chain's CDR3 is CAWSDDRLAATGELFF. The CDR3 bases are TGTGCCTGGAGTGATGATCGACTAGCCGCCACCGGGGAGCTGTTTTTT.

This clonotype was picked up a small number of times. CDR3 coding DNA: TGTGCCAGCAGTGCAACTAATGAAAAACTGTTTTTT. Amino acids: CASSATNEKLFF. This sequence joins TRBV6-1 and TRBJ1-4, with D hard to call. The V and J ends lost 4 bases and 0 bases respectively, with 0 bases between them. The germline V gene has CDR1 MNHNS and CDR2 SASEGT. The CDR3 loop spans 12 amino acids.

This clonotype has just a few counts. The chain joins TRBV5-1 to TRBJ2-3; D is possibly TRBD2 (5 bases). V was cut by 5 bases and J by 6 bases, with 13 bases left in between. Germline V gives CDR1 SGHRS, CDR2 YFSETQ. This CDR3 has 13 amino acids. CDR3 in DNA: TGCGCCAGCAGGGGGAGAGGCTACGATACGCAGTATTTT. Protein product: CASRGRGYDTQYF. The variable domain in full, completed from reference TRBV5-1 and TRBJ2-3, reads KAGVTQTPRYLIKTRGQQVTLSCSPISGHRSVSWYQQTPGQGLQFLFEYFSETQRNKGNFPGRFSGRQFSNSRSEMNVSTLELGDSALYLCASRGRGYDTQYFGPGTRLTVL.

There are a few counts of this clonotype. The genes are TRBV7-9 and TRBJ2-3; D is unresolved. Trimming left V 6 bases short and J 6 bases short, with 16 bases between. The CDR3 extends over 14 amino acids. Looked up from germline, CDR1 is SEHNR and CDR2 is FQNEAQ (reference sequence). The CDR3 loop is CASRNYKALDTQYF. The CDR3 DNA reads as TGTGCCAGCAGGAACTACAAGGCCCTCGATACGCAGTATTTT.

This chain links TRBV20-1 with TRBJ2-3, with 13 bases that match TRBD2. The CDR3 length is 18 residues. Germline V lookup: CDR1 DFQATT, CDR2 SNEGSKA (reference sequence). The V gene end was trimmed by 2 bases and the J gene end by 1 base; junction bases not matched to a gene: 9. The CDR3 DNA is TGCAGTGCTAGAACCACTAGCGGGAGGGCCGGTGGCACAGATACGCAGTATTTT. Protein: CSARTTSGRAGGTDTQYF.

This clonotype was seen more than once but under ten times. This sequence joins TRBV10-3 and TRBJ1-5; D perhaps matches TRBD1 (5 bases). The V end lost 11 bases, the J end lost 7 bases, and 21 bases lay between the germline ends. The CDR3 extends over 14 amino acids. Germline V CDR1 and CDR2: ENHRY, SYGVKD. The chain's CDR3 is CAVGGGVTGQPQHF. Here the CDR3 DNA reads TGTGCCGTCGGGGGAGGGGTGACGGGCCAGCCCCAGCATTTT.

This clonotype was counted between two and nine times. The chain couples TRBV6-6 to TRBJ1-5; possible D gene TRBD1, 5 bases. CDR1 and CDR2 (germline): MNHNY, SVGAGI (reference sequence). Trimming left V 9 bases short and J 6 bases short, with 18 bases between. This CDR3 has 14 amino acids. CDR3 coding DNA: TGTGCCAGTATCCCGGAGGGCGGGGGTCAGCCCCAGCATTTT. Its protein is CASIPEGGGQPQHF.

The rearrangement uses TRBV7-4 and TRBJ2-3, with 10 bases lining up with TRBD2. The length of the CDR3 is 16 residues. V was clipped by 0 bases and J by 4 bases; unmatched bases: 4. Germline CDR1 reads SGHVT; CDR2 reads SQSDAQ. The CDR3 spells CASSLAASGGADTQYF. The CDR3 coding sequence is TGTGCCAGCAGCTTAGCCGCTAGCGGGGGAGCAGATACGCAGTATTTT.